These 21 T cell receptor beta chains were sequenced from one sample in a study of CD4 T cells in relation to SARS-CoV-2 and coronaviruses. Clones were sequenced by immunoSEQ multiplex PCR, and TCRdb holds only the in-frame ones, with some missing. The sample shows approximately 21,000 clones, around 76% of them seen only once. For these TCRs, the target antigens are not known. The unexposed donors gave CD4+ T cells in about 2011-2018, prior to COVID-19. Isolation of CD4+ T cells took place after about 9 days in culture. What was sequenced was CD4+ T cells from PBMCs, cultured in vitro. The receptors shown here come from a human donor in good health.

Regarding this clone: This CDR3 is also generated by other DNA sequences in the sample. This sequence joins TRBV6-2 or TRBV6-3 and TRBJ2-6; D unresolved. Germline assignment: CDR1 MNHEY and CDR2 SVGEGT. CDR3 length: 19 amino acids. V shed 6 bases and J shed 0 bases, with 21 bases lying between them. DNA for the CDR3: TGTGCCAGCAGCTCGGATAGGGTCGTACACAACTCTGGGGCCAACGTCCTGACTTTC. It encodes CASSSDRVVHNSGANVLTF.

The chain links TRBV6-5 to TRBJ1-1; 9 nucleotides match TRBD1. Trimming at V came to 6 bases and at J to 7 bases, leaving 12 bases not matched to a gene. Germline V gene data show CDR1 as MNHEY and CDR2 as SVGAGI. CDR3 length equals 15 residues. CDR3 region: CASRNRGRGRGEAFF. The CDR3, as DNA: TGTGCCAGCAGAAACAGGGGGCGCGGGCGTGGTGAAGCTTTCTTT.

The rearrangement uses TRBV19 and TRBJ2-7; maybe TRBD2 (6 bases). Trimming took 8 bases from V and 5 from J, leaving 10 bases between them. The germline CDR1 and CDR2 sequences are LNHDA and SQIVND (reference sequence). The CDR3 has 11 amino acids. For the CDR3, the DNA is TGTGCCAGTGGAGGGGCAAACGAGCAGTACTTC. Translating it yields CASGGANEQYF.

This clone was seen once. J is TRBJ1-1 and V is TRBV20-1; D gene uncertain. Germline V gene data show CDR1 as DFQATT and CDR2 as SNEGSKA (reference sequence). The CDR3 totals 13 residues. V dropped 5 bases and J dropped 1 base, with 11 bases sitting between them. CDR3: CSAGGRANTEAFF. The DNA for the CDR3 is TGCAGTGCTGGTGGACGGGCGAACACTGAAGCTTTCTTT.

The chain recombines TRBV11-1 with TRBJ1-4; D call uncertain. CDR1 SGHAT and CDR2 FQDESV come from the germline V gene (reference sequence). The length of the CDR3 is 13 residues. Trimming took off 4 bases at V and 4 bases at J, with 7 bases between the two ends. The CDR3 reads CASSSTLNEKLFF. The CDR3 DNA reads TGTGCCAGCAGCTCGACCCTTAATGAAAAACTGTTTTTT.

The gene calls are TRBV14 and TRBJ2-1; 12 bases match TRBD2. The germline V gene has CDR1 SGHDN and CDR2 FVKESK. The CDR3 consists of 14 residues. V was pared by 10 bases and J by 6 bases, with 7 bases of the junction left unmatched. CDR3 protein: CATKRLAGVNEQFF. In DNA, the CDR3 is TGTGCCACGAAGAGACTAGCGGGGGTCAATGAGCAGTTCTTC.

The chain recombines TRBV6-6 with TRBJ2-1; 11 nucleotides align to TRBD1. The CDR3 length is 15 residues. Germline-derived CDR1 and CDR2 are MNHNY and SVGAGI (reference sequence). The V gene end was trimmed by 6 bases and the J gene end by 5 bases; junction bases not matched to a gene: 6. The CDR3, as DNA: TGTGCCAGCAGCCCGGGACAGGGGGTAAACAATGAGCAGTTCTTC. It encodes CASSPGQGVNNEQFF.

The chain joins TRBV5-1 to TRBJ2-1; 7 positions agree with TRBD2. J lost 7 bases, V lost 4 bases, and 14 bases had no gene match. CDR1 and CDR2 (germline): SGHRS, YFSETQ. The CDR3 has 16 residues. This CDR3 is CASSLEGAGVGNEQFF. The DNA for the CDR3 is TGCGCCAGCAGCCTGGAAGGGGCGGGGGTAGGAAATGAGCAGTTCTTC.

This clone was recorded once. The chain recombines TRBV2 with TRBJ1-2; no reliable D call. V dropped 3 bases and J dropped 2 bases, with 4 bases sitting between them. There are 12 residues in the CDR3. In germline, CDR1 is SNHLY, CDR2 FYNNEI. This chain's CDR3 is CASSEQNYGYTF. The CDR3 DNA reads as TGTGCCAGCAGTGAGCAGAACTATGGCTACACCTTC.

The V gene is TRBV7-9, the J gene TRBJ1-2, with D perhaps TRBD1 (5 bases). CDR1 is SEHNR and CDR2 is FQNEAQ in the germline V gene (reference sequence). This CDR3 region has 15 residues. Trimming removed 0 bases at V and 4 bases at J, with 12 bases between. CDR3 coding DNA: TGTGCCAGCAGCTTAGCTTCAGGGTCGGGCTATGGCTACACCTTC. The encoded protein is CASSLASGSGYGYTF.

The genes are TRBV5-4 and TRBJ2-5, with TRBD1 as a possible D gene (6 bases). CDR1 is SGHNT and CDR2 is YYREEE in the germline V gene (reference sequence). The CDR3 has 15 amino acids. The V and J ends lost 3 bases and 3 bases respectively, with 15 bases between them. CDR3 in DNA: TGTGCCAGCAGCTCCCAAGGACAGACAGAAGAGACCCAGTACTTC. Translated, it gives CASSSQGQTEETQYF. Together with reference TRBV5-4 and TRBJ2-5, the CDR3 gives the full variable domain: ETGVTQSPTHLIKTRGQQVTLRCSSQSGHNTVSWYQQALGQGPQFIFQYYREEENGRGNFPPRFSGLQFPNYSSELNVNALELDDSALYLCASSSQGQTEETQYFGPGTRLLVL.

V usage is TRBV6-5 and J usage is TRBJ1-1; possible D gene TRBD1, 5 bases. The CDR3 spans 15 residues. With 0 bases removed from V and 2 bases from J, the gap between germline ends came to 10 bases. Per the germline V gene, CDR1 is MNHEY and CDR2 is SVGAGI. The chain's CDR3 is CASSYSGGGNTEAFF. The CDR3 region has the DNA TGTGCCAGCAGTTACTCCGGCGGGGGAAACACTGAAGCTTTCTTT.

This chain uses TRBV7-2 with TRBJ2-7, with D unresolved. V lost 5 bases and J 0 bases, leaving 5 bases between the germline ends. Germline CDR1 is SGHTA and CDR2 is FQGNSA. CDR3 length: 12 amino acids. The CDR3 is CASSPPSYEQYF. The CDR3 DNA follows: TGTGCCAGCAGCCCGCCCTCCTACGAGCAGTACTTC.

This clone has more than one count but fewer than ten. The chain has TRBV25-1 and TRBJ1-1; 8 bases are a match to TRBD1. V was clipped by 2 bases and J by 1 base; unmatched bases: 9. CDR3 length equals 17 residues. Germline loops: CDR1 MGHDK, CDR2 SYGVNS. CDR3 DNA sequence: TGTGCCAGCAGTGAACACGTCAGACAGGGGACGAACACTGAAGCTTTCTTT. This codes for CASSEHVRQGTNTEAFF.

V and J are TRBV19 and TRBJ1-2; no firm D call. The CDR3 sequence is 13 residues long. Germline V gives CDR1 LNHDA, CDR2 SQIVND (reference sequence). V was clipped by 6 bases and J by 8 bases, with 16 bases between them. CDR3 in DNA: TGTGCCAGTAGCCATACCAGAGTGGGCGGCTACACCTTC. It encodes CASSHTRVGGYTF.

The gene calls are TRBV6-5 and TRBJ2-5; 14 bases match TRBD2. This CDR3 is built from 14 residues. Trimming at V came to 5 bases and at J to 5 bases, leaving 1 base not matched to a gene. Per germline, CDR1 MNHEY and CDR2 SVGAGI. The CDR3 loop is CASSRLAGGETQYF. CDR3 in DNA: TGTGCCAGCAGTCGACTAGCGGGAGGGGAGACCCAGTACTTC.

The V gene is TRBV7-9, the J gene TRBJ2-7; D is unresolved. This CDR3 is 13 amino acids long. The germline V gene has CDR1 SEHNR and CDR2 FQNEAQ (reference sequence). Trimming removed 5 bases from V and 2 bases from J, with 10 bases in between. This CDR3 is CASSDPNPYEQYF. The CDR3 nucleotides are TGTGCCAGCAGCGACCCAAACCCCTACGAGCAGTACTTC.

The chain is built from TRBV7-3 and TRBJ1-1; 10 positions match TRBD1. Germline CDR1 and CDR2: SGHTA and FQGTGA. With 5 bases clipped from V and 5 bases from J, the junction kept 5 bases outside the gene matches. The CDR3 runs to 14 residues. The CDR3 region is CASSTTGQGTEAFF. CDR3 DNA sequence: TGTGCCAGCAGCACGACGGGACAGGGGACTGAAGCTTTCTTT. The entire variable domain, with the rest obtained from reference TRBV7-3 and TRBJ1-1, is as follows: GAGVSQTPSNKVTEKGKYVELRCDPISGHTALYWYRQSLGQGPEFLIYFQGTGAADDSGLPNDRFFAVRPEGSVSTLKIQRTERGDSAVYLCASSTTGQGTEAFFGQGTRLTVV.

The chain joins TRBV2 to TRBJ2-3, with D maybe TRBD2 (5 bases). The CDR3 runs to 14 residues. Germline V gene sequence: CDR1 SNHLY, CDR2 FYNNEI. The V end lost 6 bases, the J end lost 3 bases, and 13 bases lay between the germline ends. The CDR3 bases are TGTGCCAGCAGGGGGTTCGGGGAAACAGATACGCAGTATTTT. This codes for CASRGFGETDTQYF.

This chain joins TRBV9 and TRBJ2-3; maybe TRBD2 (7 bases). The CDR3 runs 16 residues. Germline V gene lookup returns CDR1 SGDLS and CDR2 YYNGEE. The V end was cut by 3 bases, the J end by 6 bases, with 20 bases between. The DNA for the CDR3 is TGTGCCAGCAGCGGACAAGGACTAGGACAGATCGATACGCAGTATTTT. Its translation is CASSGQGLGQIDTQYF.

V is TRBV7-6 and J is TRBJ2-1; 8 bases are a match to TRBD2. CDR3 length: 16 amino acids. V lost 1 base and J lost 0; bases outside the gene matches: 2. Germline values: CDR1 SGHVS, CDR2 FNYEAQ. The CDR3, as DNA: TGTGCCAGCAGCTTAGATCTAGCGGGCTCCTACAATGAGCAGTTCTTC. It is translated as CASSLDLAGSYNEQFF.